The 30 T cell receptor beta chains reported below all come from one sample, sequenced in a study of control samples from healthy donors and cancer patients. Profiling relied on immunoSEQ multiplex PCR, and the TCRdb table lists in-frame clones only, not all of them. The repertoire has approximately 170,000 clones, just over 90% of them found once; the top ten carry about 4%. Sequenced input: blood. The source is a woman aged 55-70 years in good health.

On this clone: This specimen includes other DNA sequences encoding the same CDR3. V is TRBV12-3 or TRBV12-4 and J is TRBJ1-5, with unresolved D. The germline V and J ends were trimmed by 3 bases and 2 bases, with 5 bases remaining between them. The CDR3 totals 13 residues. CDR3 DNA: TGTGCCAGCAGTTTTTTGCGCAATCAGCCCCAGCATTTT. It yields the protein CASSFLRNQPQHF.

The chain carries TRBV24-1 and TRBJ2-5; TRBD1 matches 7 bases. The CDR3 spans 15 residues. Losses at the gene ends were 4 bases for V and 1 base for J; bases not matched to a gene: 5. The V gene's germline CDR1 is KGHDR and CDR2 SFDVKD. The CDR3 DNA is TGTGCCACCAGTGACGCCGGGACAGCCCAAGAGACCCAGTACTTC. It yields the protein CATSDAGTAQETQYF.

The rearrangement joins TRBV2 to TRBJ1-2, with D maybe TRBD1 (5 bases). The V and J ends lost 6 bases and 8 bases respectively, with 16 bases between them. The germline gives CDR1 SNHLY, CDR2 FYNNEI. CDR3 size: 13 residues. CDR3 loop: CASSYTGGRGYTF. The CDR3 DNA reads TGTGCCAGCAGCTACACCGGGGGACGGGGCTACACCTTC. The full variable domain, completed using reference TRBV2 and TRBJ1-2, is EPEVTQTPSHQVTQMGQEVILRCVPISNHLYFYWYRQILGQKVEFLVSFYNNEISEKSEIFDDQFSVERPDGSNFTLKIRSTKLEDSAMYFCASSYTGGRGYTFGSGTRLTVV.

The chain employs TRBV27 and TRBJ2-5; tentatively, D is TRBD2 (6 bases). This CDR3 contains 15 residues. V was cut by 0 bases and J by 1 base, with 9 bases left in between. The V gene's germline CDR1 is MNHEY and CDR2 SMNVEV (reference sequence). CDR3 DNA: TGTGCCAGCAGTTTATCGCGGGGCTCCCAAGAGACCCAGTACTTC. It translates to CASSLSRGSQETQYF.

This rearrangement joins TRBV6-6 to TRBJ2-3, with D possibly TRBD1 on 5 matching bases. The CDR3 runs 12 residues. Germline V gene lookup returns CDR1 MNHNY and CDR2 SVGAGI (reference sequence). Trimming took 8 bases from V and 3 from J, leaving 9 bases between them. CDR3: CASGAGTDTQYF. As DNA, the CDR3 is TGTGCCAGCGGGGCAGGGACAGATACGCAGTATTTT.

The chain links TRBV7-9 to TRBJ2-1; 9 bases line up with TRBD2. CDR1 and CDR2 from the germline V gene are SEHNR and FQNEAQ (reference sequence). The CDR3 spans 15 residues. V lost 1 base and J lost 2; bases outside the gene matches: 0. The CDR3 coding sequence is TGTGCCAGCAGCTTAGTAGCGGGGGCCTACAATGAGCAGTTCTTC. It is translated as CASSLVAGAYNEQFF.

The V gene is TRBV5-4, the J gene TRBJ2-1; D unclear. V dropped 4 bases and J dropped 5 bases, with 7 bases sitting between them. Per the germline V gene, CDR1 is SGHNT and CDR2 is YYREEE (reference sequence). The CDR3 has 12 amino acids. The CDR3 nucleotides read TGTGCCAGCAGCCCAAAAAACAATGAGCAGTTCTTC. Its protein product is CASSPKNNEQFF.

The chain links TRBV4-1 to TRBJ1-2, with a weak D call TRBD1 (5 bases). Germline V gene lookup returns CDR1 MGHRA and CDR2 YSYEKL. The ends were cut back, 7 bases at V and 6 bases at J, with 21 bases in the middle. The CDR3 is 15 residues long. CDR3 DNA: TGCGCCAGCAAAGCCGTAGGGCAGGGAGAAGATGGCTACACCTTC. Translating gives CASKAVGQGEDGYTF.

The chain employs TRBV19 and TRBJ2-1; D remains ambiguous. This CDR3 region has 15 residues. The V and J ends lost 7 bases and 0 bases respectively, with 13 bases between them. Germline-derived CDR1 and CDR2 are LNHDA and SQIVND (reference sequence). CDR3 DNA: TGTGCCAGTACCAGAGGATTGAGCTCCTACAATGAGCAGTTCTTC. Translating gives CASTRGLSSYNEQFF.

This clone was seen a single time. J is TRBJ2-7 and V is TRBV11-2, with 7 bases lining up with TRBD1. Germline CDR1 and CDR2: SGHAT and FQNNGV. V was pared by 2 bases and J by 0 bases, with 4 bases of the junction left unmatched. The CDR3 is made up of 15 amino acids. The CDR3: CASSLLRTGSYEQYF. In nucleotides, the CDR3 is TGTGCCAGCAGCTTACTCCGGACAGGCTCCTACGAGCAGTACTTC. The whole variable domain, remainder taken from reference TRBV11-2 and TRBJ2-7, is EAGVAQSPRYKIIEKRQSVAFWCNPISGHATLYWYQQILGQGPKLLIQFQNNGVVDDSQLPKDRFSAERLKGVDSTLKIQPAKLEDSAVYLCASSLLRTGSYEQYFGPGTRLTVT.

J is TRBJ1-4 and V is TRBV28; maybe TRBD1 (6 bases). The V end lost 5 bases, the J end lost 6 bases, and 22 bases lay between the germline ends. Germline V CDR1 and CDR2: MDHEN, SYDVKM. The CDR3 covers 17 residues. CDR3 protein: CASSVWTRGYRDEKLFF. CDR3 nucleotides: TGTGCCAGCAGTGTCTGGACCCGAGGTTACAGGGATGAAAAACTGTTTTTT.

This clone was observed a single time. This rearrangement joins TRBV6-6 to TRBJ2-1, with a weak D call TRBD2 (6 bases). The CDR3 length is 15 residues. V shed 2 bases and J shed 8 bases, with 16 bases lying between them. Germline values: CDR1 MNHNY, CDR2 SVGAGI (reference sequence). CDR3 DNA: TGTGCCAGCAGTTACGGGCGCGGGGATATGTATGAGCAGTTCTTC. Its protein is CASSYGRGDMYEQFF.

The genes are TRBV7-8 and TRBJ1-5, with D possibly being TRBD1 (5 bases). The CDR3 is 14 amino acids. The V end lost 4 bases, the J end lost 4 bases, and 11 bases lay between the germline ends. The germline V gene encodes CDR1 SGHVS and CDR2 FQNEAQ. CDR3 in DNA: TGTGCCAGCAGCTGGGCGGGGCTGAATCAGCCCCAGCATTTT. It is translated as CASSWAGLNQPQHF.

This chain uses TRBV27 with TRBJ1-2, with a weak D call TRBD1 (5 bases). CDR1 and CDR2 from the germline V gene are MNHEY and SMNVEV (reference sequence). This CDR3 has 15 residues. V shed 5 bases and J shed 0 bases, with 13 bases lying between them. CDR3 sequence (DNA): TGTGCCAGCAGTGCGACAGAGTCAGCTAACTATGGCTACACCTTC. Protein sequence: CASSATESANYGYTF.

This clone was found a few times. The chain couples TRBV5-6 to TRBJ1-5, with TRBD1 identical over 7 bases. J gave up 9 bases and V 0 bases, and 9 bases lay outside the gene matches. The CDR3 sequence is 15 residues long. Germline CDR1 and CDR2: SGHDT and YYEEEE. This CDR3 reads CASSLGGGGQLPQHF. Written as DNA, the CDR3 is TGTGCCAGCAGCTTGGGAGGGGGCGGACAGCTGCCCCAGCATTTT.

In DNA form, the CDR3 reads TGCGCCAGCAGCTTGGGCGGTAAAACAGCAGATACGCAGTATTTT. Translated: CASSLGGKTADTQYF. V is TRBV5-1 and J is TRBJ2-3, with D uncertain. The V gene's germline CDR1 is SGHRS and CDR2 YFSETQ. The CDR3 is 15 residues long. V dropped 0 bases and J dropped 4 bases, with 12 bases sitting between them.

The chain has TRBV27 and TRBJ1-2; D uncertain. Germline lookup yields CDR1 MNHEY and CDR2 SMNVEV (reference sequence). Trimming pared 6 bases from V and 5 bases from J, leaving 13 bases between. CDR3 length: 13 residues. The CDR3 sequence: CASRPYGVYGYTF. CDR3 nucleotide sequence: TGTGCCAGCAGGCCCTACGGGGTGTATGGCTACACCTTC.

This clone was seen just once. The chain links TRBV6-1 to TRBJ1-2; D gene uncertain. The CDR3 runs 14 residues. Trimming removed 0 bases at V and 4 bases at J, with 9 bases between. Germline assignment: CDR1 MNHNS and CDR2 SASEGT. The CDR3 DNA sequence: TGTGCCAGCAGTGAAGCGAGGGAAGGCTATGGCTACACCTTC. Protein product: CASSEAREGYGYTF.

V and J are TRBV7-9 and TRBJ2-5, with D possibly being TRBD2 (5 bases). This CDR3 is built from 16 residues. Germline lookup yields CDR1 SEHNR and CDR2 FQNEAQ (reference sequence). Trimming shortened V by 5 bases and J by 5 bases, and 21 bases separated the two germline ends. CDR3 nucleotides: TGTGCCAGCAGCCCCCCGGGCGGAGGAAAAGGGGAGACCCAGTACTTC. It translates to CASSPPGGGKGETQYF.

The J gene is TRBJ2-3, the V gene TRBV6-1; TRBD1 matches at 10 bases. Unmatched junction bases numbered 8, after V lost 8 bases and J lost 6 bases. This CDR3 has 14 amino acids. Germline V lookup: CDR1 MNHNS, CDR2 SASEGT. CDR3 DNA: TGTGCCAGCTTAGGACAGGGGGTTTCGGATACGCAGTATTTT. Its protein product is CASLGQGVSDTQYF.

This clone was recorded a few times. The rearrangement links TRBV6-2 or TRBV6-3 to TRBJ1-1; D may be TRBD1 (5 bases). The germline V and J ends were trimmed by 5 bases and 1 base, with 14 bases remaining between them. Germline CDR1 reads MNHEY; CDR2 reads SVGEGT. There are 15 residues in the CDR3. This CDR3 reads CASSKFRQRNTEAFF. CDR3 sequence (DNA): TGTGCCAGCAGTAAATTTAGACAGAGGAACACTGAAGCTTTCTTT.

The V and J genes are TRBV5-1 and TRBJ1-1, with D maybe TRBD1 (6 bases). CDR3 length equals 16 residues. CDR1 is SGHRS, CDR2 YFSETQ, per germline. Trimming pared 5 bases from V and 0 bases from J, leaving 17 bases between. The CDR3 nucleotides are TGCGCCAGCAGACAAGGGGGTGGGACCATGAACACTGAAGCTTTCTTT. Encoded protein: CASRQGGGTMNTEAFF.

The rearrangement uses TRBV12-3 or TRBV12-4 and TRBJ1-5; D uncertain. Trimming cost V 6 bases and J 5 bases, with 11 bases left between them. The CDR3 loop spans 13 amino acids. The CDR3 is CASSWTGDQPQHF. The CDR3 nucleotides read TGTGCCAGCAGCTGGACTGGAGATCAGCCCCAGCATTTT.

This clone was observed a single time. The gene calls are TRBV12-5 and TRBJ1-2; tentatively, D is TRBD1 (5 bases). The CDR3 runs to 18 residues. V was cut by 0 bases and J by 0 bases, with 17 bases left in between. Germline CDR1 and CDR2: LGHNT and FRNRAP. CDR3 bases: TGTGCTAGTGGTTTGGTAGTGGGACTTACCCCGCCTAACTATGGCTACACCTTC. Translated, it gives CASGLVVGLTPPNYGYTF.

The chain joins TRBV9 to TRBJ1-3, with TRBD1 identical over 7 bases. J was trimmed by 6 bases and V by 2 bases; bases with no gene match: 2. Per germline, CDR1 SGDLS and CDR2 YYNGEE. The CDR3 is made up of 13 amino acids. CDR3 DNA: TGTGCCAGCAGCGTTGGGACAGAAAACACCATATATTTT. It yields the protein CASSVGTENTIYF.

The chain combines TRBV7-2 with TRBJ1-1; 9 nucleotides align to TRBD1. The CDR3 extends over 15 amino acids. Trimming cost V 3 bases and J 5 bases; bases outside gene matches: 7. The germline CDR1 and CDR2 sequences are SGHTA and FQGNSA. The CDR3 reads CASSFRGTGSTEAFF. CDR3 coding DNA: TGTGCCAGCAGCTTCCGCGGGACAGGGAGTACTGAAGCTTTCTTT.

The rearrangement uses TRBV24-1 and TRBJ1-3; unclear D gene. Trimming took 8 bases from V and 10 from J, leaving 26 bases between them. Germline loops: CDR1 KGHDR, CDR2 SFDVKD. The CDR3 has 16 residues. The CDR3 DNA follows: TGTGCCACCACCAGAGCCCCGGCCACTCCGCCGGGGACCATATATTTT. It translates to CATTRAPATPPGTIYF.

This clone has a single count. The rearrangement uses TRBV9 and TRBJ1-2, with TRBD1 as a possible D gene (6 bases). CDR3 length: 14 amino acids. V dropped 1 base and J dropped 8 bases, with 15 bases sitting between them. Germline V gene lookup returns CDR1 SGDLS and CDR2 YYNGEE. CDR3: CASSVHPTGSGYTF. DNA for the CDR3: TGTGCCAGCAGCGTACATCCTACAGGGTCGGGCTACACCTTC.

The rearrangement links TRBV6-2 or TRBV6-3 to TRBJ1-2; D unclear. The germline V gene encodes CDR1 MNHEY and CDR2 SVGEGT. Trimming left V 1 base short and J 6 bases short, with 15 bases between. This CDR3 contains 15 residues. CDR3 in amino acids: CASSYFGNEGHGYTF. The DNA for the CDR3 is TGTGCCAGCAGTTACTTCGGAAATGAGGGCCATGGCTACACCTTC.

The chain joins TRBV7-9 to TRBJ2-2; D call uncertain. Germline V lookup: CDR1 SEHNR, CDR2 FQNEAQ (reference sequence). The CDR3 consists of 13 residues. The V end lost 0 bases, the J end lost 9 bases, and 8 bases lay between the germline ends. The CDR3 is CASSLAGARELFF. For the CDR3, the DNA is TGTGCCAGCAGCTTAGCAGGAGCCAGGGAGCTGTTTTTT.